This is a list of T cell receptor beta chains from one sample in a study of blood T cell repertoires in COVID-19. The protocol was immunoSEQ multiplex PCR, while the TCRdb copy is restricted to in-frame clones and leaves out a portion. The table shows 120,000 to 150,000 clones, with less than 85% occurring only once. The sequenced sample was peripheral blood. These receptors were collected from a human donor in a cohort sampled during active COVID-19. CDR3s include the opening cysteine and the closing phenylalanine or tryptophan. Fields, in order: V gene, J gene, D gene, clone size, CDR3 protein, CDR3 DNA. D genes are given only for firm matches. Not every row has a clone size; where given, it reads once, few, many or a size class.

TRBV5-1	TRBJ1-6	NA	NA	CASSLGGQGGSPLHF	TGCGCCAGCAGCTTGGGAGGCCAGGGTGGTTCACCCCTCCACTTT
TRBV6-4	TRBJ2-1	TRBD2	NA	CASSVSAGGPYNEQFF	TGTGCCAGCAGTGTTTCAGCGGGGGGGCCCTACAATGAGCAGTTCTTC
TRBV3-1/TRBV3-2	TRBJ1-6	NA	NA	CASSQPIGRGTGTLHF	TGTGCCAGCAGCCAACCCATTGGCAGGGGCACGGGGACCCTCCACTTT
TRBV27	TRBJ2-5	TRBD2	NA	CASSYGLEETQYF	TGTGCCAGCAGTTATGGACTAGAGGAGACCCAGTACTTC
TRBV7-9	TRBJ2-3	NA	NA	CASSTLASTDTQYF	TGTGCCAGCAGCACACTAGCATCCACAGATACGCAGTATTTT
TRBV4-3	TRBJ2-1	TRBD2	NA	CASSSSGGLEQFF	TGCGCCAGCAGTTCCAGCGGGGGACTCGAGCAGTTCTTC
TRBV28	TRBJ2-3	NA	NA	CASSPPLGADTQYF	TGTGCCAGCAGTCCCCCTTTAGGGGCAGATACGCAGTATTTT
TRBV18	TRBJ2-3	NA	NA	CASLGNSPTDTQYF	TGTGCCAGCTTAGGAAACAGCCCCACAGATACGCAGTATTTT
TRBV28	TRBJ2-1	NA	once	CASSLPGRSYNEQFF	TGTGCCAGCAGTTTACCAGGGCGCTCCTACAATGAGCAGTTCTTC
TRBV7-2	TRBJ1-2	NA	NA	CASSLGLRDGYTF	TGTGCCAGCAGCTTAGGCCTCCGAGATGGCTACACCTTC
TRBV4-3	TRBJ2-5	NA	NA	CASSRGRLQETQYF	TGCGCCAGCAGCCGAGGGAGACTCCAAGAGACCCAGTACTTC
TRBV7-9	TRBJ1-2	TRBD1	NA	CASSSVTTGNYGYTF	TGTGCCAGCAGCTCGGTAACGACAGGGAACTATGGCTACACCTTC
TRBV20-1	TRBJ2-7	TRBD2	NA	CSASATGAGTSYEQYF	TGCAGTGCTAGTGCCACAGGAGCGGGGACGTCCTACGAGCAGTACTTC
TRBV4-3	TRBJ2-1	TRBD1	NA	CASSQVTGPSYNEQFF	TGCGCCAGCAGCCAAGTGACAGGGCCCTCCTACAATGAGCAGTTCTTC
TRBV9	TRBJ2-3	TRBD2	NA	CASSVGGARDTQYF	TGTGCCAGCAGCGTCGGGGGGGCAAGAGATACGCAGTATTTT
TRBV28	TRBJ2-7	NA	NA	CASRAGGYYEQYF	TGTGCCAGCAGGGCCGGGGGATACTACGAGCAGTACTTC
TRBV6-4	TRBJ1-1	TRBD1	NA	CASSAGTGERSFF	TGTGCCAGCAGCGCCGGGACAGGAGAGCGGTCTTTCTTT
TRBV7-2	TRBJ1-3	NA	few	CASSLGGSGNTIYF	TGTGCCAGCAGCTTGGGGGGCTCTGGAAACACCATATATTTT
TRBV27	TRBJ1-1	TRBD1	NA	CATSRQGVHRGGLGTEAFF	TGTGCCACCTCGAGACAGGGCGTACACCGAGGAGGCTTAGGCACTGAAGCTTTCTTT